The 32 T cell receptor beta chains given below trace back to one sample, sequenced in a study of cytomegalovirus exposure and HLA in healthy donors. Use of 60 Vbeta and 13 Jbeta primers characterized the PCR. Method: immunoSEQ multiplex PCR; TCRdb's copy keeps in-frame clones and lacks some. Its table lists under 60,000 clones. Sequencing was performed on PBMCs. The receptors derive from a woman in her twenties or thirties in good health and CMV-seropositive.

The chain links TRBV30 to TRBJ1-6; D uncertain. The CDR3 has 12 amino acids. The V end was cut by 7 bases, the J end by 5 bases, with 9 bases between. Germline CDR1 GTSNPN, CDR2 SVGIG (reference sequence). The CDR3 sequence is CALGADNSPLHF. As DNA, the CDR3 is TGTGCCTTGGGAGCAGATAATTCACCCCTCCACTTT.

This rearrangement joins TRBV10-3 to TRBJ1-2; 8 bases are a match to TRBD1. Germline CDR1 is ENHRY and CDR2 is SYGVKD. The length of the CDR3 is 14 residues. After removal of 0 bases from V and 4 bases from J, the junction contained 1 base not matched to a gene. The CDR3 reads CAISESGTGYGYTF. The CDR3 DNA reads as TGTGCCATCAGTGAGTCCGGGACAGGCTATGGCTACACCTTC.

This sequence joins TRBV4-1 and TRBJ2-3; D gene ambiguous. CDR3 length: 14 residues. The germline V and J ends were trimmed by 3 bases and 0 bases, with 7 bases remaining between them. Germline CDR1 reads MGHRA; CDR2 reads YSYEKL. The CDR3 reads CASSQFTSTDTQYF. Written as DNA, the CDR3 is TGCGCCAGCAGCCAGTTTACTAGCACAGATACGCAGTATTTT.

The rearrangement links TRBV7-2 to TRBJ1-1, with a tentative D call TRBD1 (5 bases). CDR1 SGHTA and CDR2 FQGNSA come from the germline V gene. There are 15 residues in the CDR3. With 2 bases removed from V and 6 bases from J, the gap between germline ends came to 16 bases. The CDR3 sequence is CASSLTYQGTAEAFF. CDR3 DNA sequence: TGTGCCAGCAGCTTAACTTATCAGGGTACCGCTGAAGCTTTCTTT. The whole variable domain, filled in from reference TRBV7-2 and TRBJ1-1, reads GAGVSQSPSNKVTEKGKDVELRCDPISGHTALYWYRQSLGQGLEFLIYFQGNSAPDKSGLPSDRFSAERTGGSVSTLTIQRTQQEDSAVYLCASSLTYQGTAEAFFGQGTRLTVV.

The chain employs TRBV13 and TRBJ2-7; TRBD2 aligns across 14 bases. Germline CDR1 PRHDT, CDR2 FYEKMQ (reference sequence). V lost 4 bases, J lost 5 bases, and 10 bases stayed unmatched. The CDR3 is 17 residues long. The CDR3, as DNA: TGTGCCAGCAGCTCCACCGTTGGGACTAGCGGGAGACACGAGCAGTACTTC. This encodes CASSSTVGTSGRHEQYF.

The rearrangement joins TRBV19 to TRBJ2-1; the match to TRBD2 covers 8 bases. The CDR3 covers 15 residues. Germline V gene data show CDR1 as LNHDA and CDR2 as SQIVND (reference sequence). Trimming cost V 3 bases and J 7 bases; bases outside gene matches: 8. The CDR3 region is CASSILAGRVNEQFF. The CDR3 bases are TGTGCCAGTAGTATCTTAGCGGGGAGGGTGAATGAGCAGTTCTTC. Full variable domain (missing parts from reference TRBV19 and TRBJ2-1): DGGITQSPKYLFRKEGQNVTLSCEQNLNHDAMYWYRQDPGQGLRLIYYSQIVNDFQKGDIAEGYSVSREKKESFPLTVTSAQKNPTAFYLCASSILAGRVNEQFFGPGTRLTVL.

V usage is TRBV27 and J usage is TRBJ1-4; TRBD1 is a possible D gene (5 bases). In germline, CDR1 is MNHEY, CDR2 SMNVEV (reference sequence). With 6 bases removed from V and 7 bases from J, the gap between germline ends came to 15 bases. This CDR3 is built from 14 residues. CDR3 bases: TGTGCCAGCAGACCCGACAGCGCCGTTGAAAAACTGTTTTTT. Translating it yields CASRPDSAVEKLFF.

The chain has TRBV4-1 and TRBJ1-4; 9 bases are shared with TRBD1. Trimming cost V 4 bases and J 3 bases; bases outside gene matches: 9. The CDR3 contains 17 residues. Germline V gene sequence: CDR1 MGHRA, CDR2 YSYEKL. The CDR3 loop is CASSRGQGRRANEKLFF. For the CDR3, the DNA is TGCGCCAGCAGCCGTGGACAGGGGAGAAGAGCTAATGAAAAACTGTTTTTT.

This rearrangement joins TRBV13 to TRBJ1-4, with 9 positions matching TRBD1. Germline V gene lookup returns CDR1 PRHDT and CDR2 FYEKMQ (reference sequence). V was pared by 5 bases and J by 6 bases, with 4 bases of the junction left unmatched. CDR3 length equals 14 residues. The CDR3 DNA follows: TGTGCCAGCAGCCCGGGACAGGGCCATGAAAAACTGTTTTTT. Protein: CASSPGQGHEKLFF.

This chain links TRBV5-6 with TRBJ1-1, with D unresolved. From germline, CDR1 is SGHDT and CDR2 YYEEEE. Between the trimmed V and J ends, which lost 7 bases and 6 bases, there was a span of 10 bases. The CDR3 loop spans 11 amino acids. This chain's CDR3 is CASGVGAEAFF. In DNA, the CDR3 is TGTGCCAGCGGGGTCGGGGCTGAAGCTTTCTTT. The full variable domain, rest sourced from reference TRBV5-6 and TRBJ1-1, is DAGVTQSPTHLIKTRGQQVTLRCSPKSGHDTVSWYQQALGQGPQFIFQYYEEEERQRGNFPDRFSGHQFPNYSSELNVNALLLGDSALYLCASGVGAEAFFGQGTRLTVV.

CDR3 nucleotides: TGTGCCAGCAGTGAAGCGCAGGGAACGGCTTTCTTT. Translated, it gives CASSEAQGTAFF. This chain connects TRBV2 to TRBJ1-1, with D perhaps matching TRBD1 (5 bases). CDR1 is SNHLY and CDR2 is FYNNEI in the germline V gene. The V gene lost 0 bases and the J gene lost 11 bases, with 10 bases spanning the gap. This CDR3 comprises 12 residues.

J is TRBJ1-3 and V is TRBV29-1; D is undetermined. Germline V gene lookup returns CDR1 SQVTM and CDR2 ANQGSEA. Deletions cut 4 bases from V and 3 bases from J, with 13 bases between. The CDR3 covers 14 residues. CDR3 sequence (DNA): TGCAGCGTTGGGCATGTGCGGGGTGGAAACACCATATATTTT. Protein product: CSVGHVRGGNTIYF.

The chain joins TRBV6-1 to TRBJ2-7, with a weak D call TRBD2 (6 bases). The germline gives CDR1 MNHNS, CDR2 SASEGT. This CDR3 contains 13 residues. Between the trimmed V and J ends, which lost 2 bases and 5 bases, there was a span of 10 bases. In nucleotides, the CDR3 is TGTGCCAGCAGTGAATCAGGGAGGCACGAGCAGTACTTC. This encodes CASSESGRHEQYF.

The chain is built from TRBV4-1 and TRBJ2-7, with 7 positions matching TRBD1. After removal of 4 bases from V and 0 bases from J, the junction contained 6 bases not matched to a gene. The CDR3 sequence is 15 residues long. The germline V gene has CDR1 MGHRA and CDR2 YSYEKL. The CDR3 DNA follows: TGCGCCAGCAGCCCGAGACAGGGTAGCTCCTACGAGCAGTACTTC. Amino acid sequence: CASSPRQGSSYEQYF.

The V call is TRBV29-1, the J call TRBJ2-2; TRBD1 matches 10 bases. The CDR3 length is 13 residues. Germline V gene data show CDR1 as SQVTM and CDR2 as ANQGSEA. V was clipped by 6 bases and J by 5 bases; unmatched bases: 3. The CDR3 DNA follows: TGCAGCGTCGGGGGACAGGGGACCGGGGAGCTGTTTTTT. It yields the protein CSVGGQGTGELFF.

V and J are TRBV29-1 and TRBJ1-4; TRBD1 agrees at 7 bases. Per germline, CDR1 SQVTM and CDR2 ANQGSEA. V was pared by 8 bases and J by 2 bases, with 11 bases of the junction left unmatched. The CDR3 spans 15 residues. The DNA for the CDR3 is TGCAGCCGACAACAGGGGATAGGGACTAATGAAAAACTGTTTTTT. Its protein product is CSRQQGIGTNEKLFF. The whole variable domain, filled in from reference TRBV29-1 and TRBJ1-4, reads SAVISQKPSRDICQRGTSLTIQCQVDSQVTMMFWYRQQPGQSLTLIATANQGSEATYESGFVIDKFPISRPNLTFSTLTVSNMSPEDSSIYLCSRQQGIGTNEKLFFGSGTQLSVL.

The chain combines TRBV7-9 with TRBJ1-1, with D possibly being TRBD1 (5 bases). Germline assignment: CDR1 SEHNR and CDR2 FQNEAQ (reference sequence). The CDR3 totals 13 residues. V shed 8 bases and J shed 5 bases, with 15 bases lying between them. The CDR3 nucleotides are TGTGCCAGCCACTCCGGGGGGGTGACTGAAGCTTTCTTT. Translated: CASHSGGVTEAFF.

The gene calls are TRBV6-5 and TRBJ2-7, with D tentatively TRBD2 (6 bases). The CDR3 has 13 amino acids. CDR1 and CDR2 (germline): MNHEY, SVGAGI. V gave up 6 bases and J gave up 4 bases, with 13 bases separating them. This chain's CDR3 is CASRPGARYEQYF. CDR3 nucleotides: TGTGCCAGCAGACCGGGAGCTAGATACGAGCAGTACTTC.

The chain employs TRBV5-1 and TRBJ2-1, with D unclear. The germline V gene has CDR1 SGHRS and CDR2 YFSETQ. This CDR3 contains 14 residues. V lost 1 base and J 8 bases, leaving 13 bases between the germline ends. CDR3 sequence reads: CASSLRYAVDEQFF. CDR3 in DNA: TGCGCCAGCAGCTTGAGATATGCGGTGGATGAGCAGTTCTTC.

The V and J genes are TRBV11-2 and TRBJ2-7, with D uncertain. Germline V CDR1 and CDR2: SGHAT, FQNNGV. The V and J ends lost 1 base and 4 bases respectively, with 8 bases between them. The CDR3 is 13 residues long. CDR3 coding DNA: TGTGCCAGCAGCTTAGCCGAGGATTACGAGCAGTACTTC. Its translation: CASSLAEDYEQYF.

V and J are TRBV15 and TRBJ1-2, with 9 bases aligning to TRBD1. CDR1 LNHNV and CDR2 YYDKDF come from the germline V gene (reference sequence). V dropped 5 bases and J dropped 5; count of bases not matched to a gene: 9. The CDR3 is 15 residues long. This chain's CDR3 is CATSRTSGTGYGYTF. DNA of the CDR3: TGTGCCACCAGCCGAACCTCCGGGACAGGGTATGGCTACACCTTC.

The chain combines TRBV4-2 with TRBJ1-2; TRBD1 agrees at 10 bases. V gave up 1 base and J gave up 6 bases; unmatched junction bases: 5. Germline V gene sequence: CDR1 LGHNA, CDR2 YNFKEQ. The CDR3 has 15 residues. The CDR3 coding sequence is TGTGCCAGCAGCCAAGTGGGACAGGGGAGGAATGGCTACACCTTC. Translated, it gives CASSQVGQGRNGYTF.

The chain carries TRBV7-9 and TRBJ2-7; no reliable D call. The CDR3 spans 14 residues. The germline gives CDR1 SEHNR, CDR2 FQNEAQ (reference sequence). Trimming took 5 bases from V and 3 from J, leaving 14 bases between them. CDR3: CASSQPQVNYEQYF. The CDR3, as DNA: TGTGCCAGCAGCCAACCTCAGGTCAACTACGAGCAGTACTTC.

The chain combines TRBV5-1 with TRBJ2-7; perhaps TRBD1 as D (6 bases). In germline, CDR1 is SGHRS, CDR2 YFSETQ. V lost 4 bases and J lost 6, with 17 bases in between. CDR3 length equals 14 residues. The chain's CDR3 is CASSPEGRGAEQYF. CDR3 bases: TGCGCCAGCAGCCCAGAGGGCAGGGGAGCCGAGCAGTACTTC.

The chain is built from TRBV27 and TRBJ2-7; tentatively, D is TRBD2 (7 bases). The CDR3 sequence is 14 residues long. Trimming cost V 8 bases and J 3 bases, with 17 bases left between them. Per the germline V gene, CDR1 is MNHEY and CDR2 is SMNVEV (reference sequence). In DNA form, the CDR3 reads TGTGCCAGCGGAATGGGGGGGCGGTTCTACGAGCAGTACTTC. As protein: CASGMGGRFYEQYF.

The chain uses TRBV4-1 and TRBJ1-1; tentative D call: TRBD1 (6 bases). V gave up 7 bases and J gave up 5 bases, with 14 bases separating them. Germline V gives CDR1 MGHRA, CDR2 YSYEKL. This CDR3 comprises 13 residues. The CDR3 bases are TGCGCCAGCACCAGGACAGCGGGAACTGAAGCTTTCTTT. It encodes CASTRTAGTEAFF.

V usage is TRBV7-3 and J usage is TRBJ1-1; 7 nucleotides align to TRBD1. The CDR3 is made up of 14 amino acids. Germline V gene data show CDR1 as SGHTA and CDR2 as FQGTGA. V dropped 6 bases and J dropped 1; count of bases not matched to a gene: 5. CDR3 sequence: CASSTGTANTEAFF. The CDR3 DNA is TGTGCCAGCAGTACCGGGACAGCGAACACTGAAGCTTTCTTT.

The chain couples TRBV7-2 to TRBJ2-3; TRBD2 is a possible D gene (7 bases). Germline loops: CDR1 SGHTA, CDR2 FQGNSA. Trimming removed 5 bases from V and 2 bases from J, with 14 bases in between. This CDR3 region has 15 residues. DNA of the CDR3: TGTGCCAGCAGCCCGGTACGGGGGGCCACAGATACGCAGTATTTT. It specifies CASSPVRGATDTQYF.

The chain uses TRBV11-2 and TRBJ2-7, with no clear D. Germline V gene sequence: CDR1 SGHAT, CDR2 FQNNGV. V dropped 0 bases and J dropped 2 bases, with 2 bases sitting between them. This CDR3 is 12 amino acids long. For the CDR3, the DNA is TGTGCCAGCAGCTTAGACACCTACGAGCAGTACTTC. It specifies CASSLDTYEQYF. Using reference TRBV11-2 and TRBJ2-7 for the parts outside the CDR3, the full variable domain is EAGVAQSPRYKIIEKRQSVAFWCNPISGHATLYWYQQILGQGPKLLIQFQNNGVVDDSQLPKDRFSAERLKGVDSTLKIQPAKLEDSAVYLCASSLDTYEQYFGPGTRLTVT.

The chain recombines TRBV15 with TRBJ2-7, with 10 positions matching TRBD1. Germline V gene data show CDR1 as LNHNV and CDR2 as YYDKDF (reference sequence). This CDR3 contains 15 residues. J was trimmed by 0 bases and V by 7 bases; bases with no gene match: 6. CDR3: CATKRDRGDSYEQYF. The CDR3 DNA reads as TGTGCCACCAAGAGGGACAGGGGCGACTCCTACGAGCAGTACTTC.

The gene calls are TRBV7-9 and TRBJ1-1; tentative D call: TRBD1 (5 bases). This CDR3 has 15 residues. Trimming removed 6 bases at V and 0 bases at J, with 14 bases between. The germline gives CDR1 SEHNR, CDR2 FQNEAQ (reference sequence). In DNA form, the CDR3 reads TGTGCCAGCAGACAAGGGACTGGCATGAACACTGAAGCTTTCTTT. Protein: CASRQGTGMNTEAFF.

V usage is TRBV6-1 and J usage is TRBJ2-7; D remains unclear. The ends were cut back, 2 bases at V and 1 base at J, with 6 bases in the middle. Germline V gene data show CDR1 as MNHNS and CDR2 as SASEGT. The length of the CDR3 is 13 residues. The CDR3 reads CASSETLSYEQYF. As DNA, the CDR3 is TGTGCCAGCAGTGAAACGCTATCCTACGAGCAGTACTTC.